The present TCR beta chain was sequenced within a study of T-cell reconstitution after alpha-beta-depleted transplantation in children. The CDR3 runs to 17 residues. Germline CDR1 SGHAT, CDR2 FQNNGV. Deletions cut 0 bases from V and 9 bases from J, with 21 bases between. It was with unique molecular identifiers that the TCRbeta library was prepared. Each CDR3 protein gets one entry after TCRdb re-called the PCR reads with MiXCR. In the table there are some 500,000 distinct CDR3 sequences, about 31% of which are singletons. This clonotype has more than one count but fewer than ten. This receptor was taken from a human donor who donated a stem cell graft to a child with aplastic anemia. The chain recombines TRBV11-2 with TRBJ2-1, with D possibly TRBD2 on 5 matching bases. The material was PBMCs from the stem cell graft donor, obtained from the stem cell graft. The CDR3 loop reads CASSLEIGVTSEREQFF. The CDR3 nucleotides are TGTGCCAGCAGCTTAGAGATCGGGGTGACCTCCGAGCGTGAGCAGTTCTTC. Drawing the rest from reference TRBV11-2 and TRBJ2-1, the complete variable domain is EAGVAQSPRYKIIEKRQSVAFWCNPISGHATLYWYQQILGQGPKLLIQFQNNGVVDDSQLPKDRFSAERLKGVDSTLKIQPAKLEDSAVYLCASSLEIGVTSEREQFFGPGTRLTVL.